This T cell receptor beta chain was retrieved from a study of vaccination and CD4 T cells after COVID-19. Cultured CD4+ T cell DNA underwent sequencing with the Oncomine TCR Beta short-read assay. TCRdb re-analysed the PCR reads in MiXCR, keeping a single row per CDR3 protein. The table records roughly 8,000 distinct CDR3 sequences, approximately 40% of them present only once. This clonotype was counted a few times. What it recognizes is unknown. Sample treatment: 10-day PBMC culture with coronavirus spike peptide pools or control peptides (ViraFEST assay). According to the study, CD4+ T cells from the unexposed donor were gathered ahead of the COVID-19 pandemic (2011-2018). The CDR3 totals 15 residues. CDR1 is SGHTA and CDR2 is FQGTGA in the germline V gene. V shed 2 bases and J shed 5 bases, with 15 bases lying between them.

Sample: CD4+ T cells from blood, cultured in vitro. V usage is TRBV7-3 and J usage is TRBJ2-5, with D perhaps given as TRBD1 or TRBD2 (7 bases each). This clonotype was obtained from a human donor in good health. As DNA, the CDR3 is TGTGCCAGCAGCTTAGGGGGAGGGGGCCGGGAGACCCAGTACTTC. Protein: CASSLGGGGRETQYF.